The rows below give T cell receptor beta chains drawn from one sample of a study of T cells after yellow fever vaccination. TCRdb called the 5' RACE reads again in MiXCR, with one record for every CDR3 protein. The data contain under 250,000 distinct CDR3 sequences, approximately 3% of them singletons. The specimen comprised CD4+ T cells sorted from PBMCs, sampled 10 days after the yellow fever booster vaccination. The receptor source for this set is a man aged 18 to 35 who received the YFV17D yellow fever vaccine. CDR3s leave out the opening cysteine and the closing phenylalanine or tryptophan. Fields, in order: V gene, CDR3 protein.

v_call: TRBV5-1; cdr3_aa: ASSLGGTAYNEQF
v_call: TRBV7-9; cdr3_aa: ASSLATRQDTQY
v_call: TRBV20-1; cdr3_aa: SAFDQMNTEAF
v_call: TRBV5-1; cdr3_aa: ASSLYPAGGIDTQY
v_call: TRBV7-2; cdr3_aa: ASSFTRTEAF
v_call: TRBV23-1; cdr3_aa: ASITAGFTDTQY
v_call: TRBV24-1; cdr3_aa: ATEGQGLSGANVLT
v_call: TRBV11-1; cdr3_aa: ASSLGRGHTGELF
v_call: TRBV2; cdr3_aa: ASSEYPGPGADPSNFGYT
v_call: TRBV11-2; cdr3_aa: ASTPWGGLTEAF
v_call: TRBV5-6; cdr3_aa: ASNFRGHQPQH
v_call: TRBV20-1; cdr3_aa: SAEGRLSYGYT
v_call: TRBV4-3; cdr3_aa: ASSQSLVARGYT
v_call: TRBV12-3/TRBV12-4; cdr3_aa: ASSKWTGRDGYT
v_call: TRBV4-1; cdr3_aa: ASSQGGYTDTQY
v_call: TRBV27; cdr3_aa: ASSWSQGGRETQY
v_call: TRBV7-8; cdr3_aa: ASSRDRNSPLH